This T cell receptor beta chain stems from a study of T cells in narcolepsy. Background on the study: Patients with NT1 or NT2 and healthy control donors were enrolled.

With respect to this clone: As yet, its antigen is unknown.

The assay was immunoSEQ multiplex PCR, and TCRdb's table has in-frame clones only and misses some. The table lists about 15,000 clones, roughly 87% of them singletons. This CDR3 has 12 amino acids. Germline CDR1 MNHNS, CDR2 SASEGT. V lost 6 bases to trimming and J lost 9 bases, with 12 bases between them. Findings and caveats of the study: Autoreactive HCRT-specific and TRIB2-specific clonotypes were marked in same-patient CSF-versus-blood CD4+ comparisons. Reportedly, autoreactive clonotypes were serially detected in patients' blood but not controls'. No autoreactive T cell clone sequences appeared in some memory CD4+ repertoires.

The V and J genes are TRBV6-1 and TRBJ2-4; D is unresolved. Sample: memory (CD45RA-) CD4+ T cells from blood. The receptor was derived from a human donor in good health. The CDR3 DNA is TGTGCCAGCAGCCCCGGCGTTCCCATTCAGTACTTC. Translating gives CASSPGVPIQYF.